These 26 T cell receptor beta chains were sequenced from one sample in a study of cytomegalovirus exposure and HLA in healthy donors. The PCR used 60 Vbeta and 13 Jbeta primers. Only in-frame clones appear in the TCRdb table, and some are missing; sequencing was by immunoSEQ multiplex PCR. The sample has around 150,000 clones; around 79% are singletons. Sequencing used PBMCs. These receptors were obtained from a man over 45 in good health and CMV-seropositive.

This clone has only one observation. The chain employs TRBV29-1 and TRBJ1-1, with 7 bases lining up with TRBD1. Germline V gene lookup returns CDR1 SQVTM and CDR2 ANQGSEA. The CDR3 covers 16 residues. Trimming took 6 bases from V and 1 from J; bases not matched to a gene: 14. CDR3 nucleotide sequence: TGCAGCGTACTTCACGGGACAGCAAGAGGGAACACTGAAGCTTTCTTT. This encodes CSVLHGTARGNTEAFF.

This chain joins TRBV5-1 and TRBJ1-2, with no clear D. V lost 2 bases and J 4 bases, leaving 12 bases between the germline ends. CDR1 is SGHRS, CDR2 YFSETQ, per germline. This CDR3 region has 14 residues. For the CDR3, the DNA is TGCGCCAGCAGCTTCGCGGGCTCGGGCTATGGCTACACCTTC. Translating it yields CASSFAGSGYGYTF.

CDR3 sequence: CASRRLAGATGELFF. The CDR3 DNA reads TGCGCCAGCAGACGGCTAGCGGGGGCTACCGGGGAGCTGTTTTTT. J is TRBJ2-2 and V is TRBV4-1; TRBD2 agrees at 10 bases. The junction had 6 bases not matched to a gene; V was cut back by 6 bases and J by 5 bases. The CDR3 runs to 15 residues. The germline V gene has CDR1 MGHRA and CDR2 YSYEKL.

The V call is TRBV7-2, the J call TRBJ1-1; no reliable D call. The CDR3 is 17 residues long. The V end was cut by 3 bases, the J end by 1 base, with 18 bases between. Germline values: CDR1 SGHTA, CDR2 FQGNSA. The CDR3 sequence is CASSFSPSAPRNTEAFF. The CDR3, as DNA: TGTGCCAGCAGCTTCTCCCCTAGCGCCCCGAGGAACACTGAAGCTTTCTTT. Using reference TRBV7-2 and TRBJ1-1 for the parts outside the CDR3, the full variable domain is GAGVSQSPSNKVTEKGKDVELRCDPISGHTALYWYRQSLGQGLEFLIYFQGNSAPDKSGLPSDRFSAERTGGSVSTLTIQRTQQEDSAVYLCASSFSPSAPRNTEAFFGQGTRLTVV.

The CDR3 bases are TGCGCCAGCAGCTTGGGGGCAGGATCAGATACGCAGTATTTT. Translating it yields CASSLGAGSDTQYF. The chain employs TRBV5-1 and TRBJ2-3; D remains ambiguous. CDR3 length: 14 amino acids. V lost 0 bases, J lost 4 bases, and 9 bases lay in between. Germline-derived CDR1 and CDR2 are SGHRS and YFSETQ.

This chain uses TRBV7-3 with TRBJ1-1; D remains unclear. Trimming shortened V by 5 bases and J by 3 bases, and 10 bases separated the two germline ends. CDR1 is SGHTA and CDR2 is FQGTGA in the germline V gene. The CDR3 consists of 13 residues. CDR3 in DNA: TGTGCCAGCAGCCCGCGGGGAGACACTGAAGCTTTCTTT. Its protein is CASSPRGDTEAFF.

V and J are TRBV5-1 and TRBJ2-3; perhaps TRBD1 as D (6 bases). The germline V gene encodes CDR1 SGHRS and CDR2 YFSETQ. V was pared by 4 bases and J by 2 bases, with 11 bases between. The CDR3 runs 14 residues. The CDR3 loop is CASSTGQLTDTQYF. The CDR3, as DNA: TGCGCCAGCAGCACAGGACAGCTCACAGATACGCAGTATTTT.

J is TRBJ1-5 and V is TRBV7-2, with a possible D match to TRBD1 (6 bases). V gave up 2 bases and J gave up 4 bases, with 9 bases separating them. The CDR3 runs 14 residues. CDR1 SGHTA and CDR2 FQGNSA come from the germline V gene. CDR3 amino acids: CASSLQQGNQPQHF. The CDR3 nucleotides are TGTGCCAGCAGCTTACAACAGGGAAATCAGCCCCAGCATTTT.

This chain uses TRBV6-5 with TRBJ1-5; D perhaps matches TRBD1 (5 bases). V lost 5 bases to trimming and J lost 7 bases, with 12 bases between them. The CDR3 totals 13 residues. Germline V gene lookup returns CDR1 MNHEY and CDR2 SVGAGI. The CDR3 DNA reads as TGTGCCAGCAGTCAGGGTTTAGTGCAGCCCCAGCATTTT. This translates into CASSQGLVQPQHF.

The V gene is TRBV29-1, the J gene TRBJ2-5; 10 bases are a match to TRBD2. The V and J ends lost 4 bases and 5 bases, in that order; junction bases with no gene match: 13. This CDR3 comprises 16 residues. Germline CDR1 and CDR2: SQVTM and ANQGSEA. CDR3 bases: TGCAGCGTTGCCGGACTAGCGGTTCCGACGGGGGAGACCCAGTACTTC. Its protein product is CSVAGLAVPTGETQYF.

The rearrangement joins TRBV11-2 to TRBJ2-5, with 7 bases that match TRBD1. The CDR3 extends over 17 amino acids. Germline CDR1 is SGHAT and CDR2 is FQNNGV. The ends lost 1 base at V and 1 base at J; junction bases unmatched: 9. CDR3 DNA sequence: TGTGCCAGCAGCTTAGGTTTATATGGGGACAGCCAAGAGACCCAGTACTTC. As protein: CASSLGLYGDSQETQYF.

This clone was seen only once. CDR3 sequence: CASMRNSGNTIYF. CDR3 DNA sequence: TGTGCCAGTATGAGAAACTCTGGAAACACCATATATTTT. The chain uses TRBV19 and TRBJ1-3; D not resolved. The CDR3 extends over 13 amino acids. V was cut by 7 bases and J by 0 bases, with 7 bases left in between. Germline values: CDR1 LNHDA, CDR2 SQIVND (reference sequence).

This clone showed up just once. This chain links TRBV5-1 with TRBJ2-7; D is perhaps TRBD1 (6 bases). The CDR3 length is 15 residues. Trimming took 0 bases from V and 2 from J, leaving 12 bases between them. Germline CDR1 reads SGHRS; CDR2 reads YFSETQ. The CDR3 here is CASSLESGQTYEQYF. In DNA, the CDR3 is TGCGCCAGCAGCTTGGAATCTGGACAGACCTACGAGCAGTACTTC. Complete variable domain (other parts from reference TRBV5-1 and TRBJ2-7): KAGVTQTPRYLIKTRGQQVTLSCSPISGHRSVSWYQQTPGQGLQFLFEYFSETQRNKGNFPGRFSGRQFSNSRSEMNVSTLELGDSALYLCASSLESGQTYEQYFGPGTRLTVT.

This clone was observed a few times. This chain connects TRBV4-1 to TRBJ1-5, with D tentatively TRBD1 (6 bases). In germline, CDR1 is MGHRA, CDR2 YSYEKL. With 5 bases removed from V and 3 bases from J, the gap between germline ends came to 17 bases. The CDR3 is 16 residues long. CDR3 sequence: CASSIGGAYPNQPQHF. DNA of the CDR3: TGCGCCAGCAGCATTGGGGGGGCCTACCCCAATCAGCCCCAGCATTTT.

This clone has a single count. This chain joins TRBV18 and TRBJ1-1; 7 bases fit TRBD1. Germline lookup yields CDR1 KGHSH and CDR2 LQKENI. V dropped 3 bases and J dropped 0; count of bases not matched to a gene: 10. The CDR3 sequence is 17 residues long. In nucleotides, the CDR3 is TGTGCCAGCTCACCGGTACATACCGGGACAGTGAACACTGAAGCTTTCTTT. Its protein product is CASSPVHTGTVNTEAFF.

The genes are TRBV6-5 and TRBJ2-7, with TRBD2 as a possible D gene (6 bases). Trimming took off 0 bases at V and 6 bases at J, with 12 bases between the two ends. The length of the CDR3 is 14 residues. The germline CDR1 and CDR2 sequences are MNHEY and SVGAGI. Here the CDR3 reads CASSYSNGGLEQYF. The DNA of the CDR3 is TGTGCCAGCAGTTACTCAAATGGAGGGCTCGAGCAGTACTTC.

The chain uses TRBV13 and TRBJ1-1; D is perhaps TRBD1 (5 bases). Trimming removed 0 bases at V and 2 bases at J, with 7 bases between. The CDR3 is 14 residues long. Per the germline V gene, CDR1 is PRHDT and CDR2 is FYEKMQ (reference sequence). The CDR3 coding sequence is TGTGCCAGCAGCTTAGGGACAGCAAACACTGAAGCTTTCTTT. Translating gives CASSLGTANTEAFF.

Here the CDR3 reads CASSRTTGYNSPLHF. CDR3 sequence (DNA): TGTGCCAGCAGCCGGACGACAGGGTATAATTCACCCCTCCACTTT. The V call is TRBV7-9, the J call TRBJ1-6; 7 bases match TRBD1. Looked up from germline, CDR1 is SEHNR and CDR2 is FQNEAQ (reference sequence). This CDR3 comprises 15 residues. V was pared by 5 bases and J by 4 bases, with 5 bases of the junction left unmatched. The full variable domain, in which reference TRBV7-9 and TRBJ1-6 provide the parts outside the CDR3, is DTGVSQNPRHKITKRGQNVTFRCDPISEHNRLYWYRQTLGQGPEFLTYFQNEAQLEKSRLLSDRFSAERPKGSFSTLEIQRTEQGDSAMYLCASSRTTGYNSPLHFGNGTRLTVT.

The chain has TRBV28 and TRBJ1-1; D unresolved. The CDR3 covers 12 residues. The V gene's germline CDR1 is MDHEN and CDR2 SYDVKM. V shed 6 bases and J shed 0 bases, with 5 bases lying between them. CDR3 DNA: TGTGCCAGCAGATACATGAACACTGAAGCTTTCTTT. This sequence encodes CASRYMNTEAFF.

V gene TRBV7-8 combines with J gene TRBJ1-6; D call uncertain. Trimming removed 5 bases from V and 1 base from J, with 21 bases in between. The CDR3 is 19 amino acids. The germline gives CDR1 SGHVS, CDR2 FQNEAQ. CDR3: CASSPRGGSRPSYNSPLHF. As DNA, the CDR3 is TGTGCCAGCAGCCCCAGAGGAGGGTCCAGACCATCCTATAATTCACCCCTCCACTTT.

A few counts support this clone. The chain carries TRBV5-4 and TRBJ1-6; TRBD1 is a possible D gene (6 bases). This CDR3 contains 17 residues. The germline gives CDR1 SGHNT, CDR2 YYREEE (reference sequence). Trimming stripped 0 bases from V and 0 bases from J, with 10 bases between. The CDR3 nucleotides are TGTGCCAGCAGCTTGGGGCAGGGGAGCTCCTATAATTCACCCCTCCACTTT. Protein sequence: CASSLGQGSSYNSPLHF.

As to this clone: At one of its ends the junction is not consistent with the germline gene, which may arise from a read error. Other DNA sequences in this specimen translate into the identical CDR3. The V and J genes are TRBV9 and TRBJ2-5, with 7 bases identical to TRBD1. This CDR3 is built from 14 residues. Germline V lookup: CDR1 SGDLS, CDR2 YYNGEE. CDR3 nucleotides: TGCGCCAGCAGCGTAGGGACAGTCCAAGAGACCCAGTACTTC. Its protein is CASSVGTVQETQYF.

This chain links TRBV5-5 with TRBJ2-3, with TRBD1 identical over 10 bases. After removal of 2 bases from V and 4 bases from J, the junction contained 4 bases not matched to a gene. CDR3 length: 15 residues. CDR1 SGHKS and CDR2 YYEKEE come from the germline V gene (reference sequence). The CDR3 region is CASSFSGQGSDTQYF. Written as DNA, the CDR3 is TGTGCCAGCAGCTTCTCGGGACAGGGGTCAGATACGCAGTATTTT. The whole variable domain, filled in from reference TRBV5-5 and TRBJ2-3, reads DAGVTQSPTHLIKTRGQQVTLRCSPISGHKSVSWYQQVLGQGPQFIFQYYEKEERGRGNFPDRFSARQFPNYSSELNVNALLLGDSALYLCASSFSGQGSDTQYFGPGTRLTVL.

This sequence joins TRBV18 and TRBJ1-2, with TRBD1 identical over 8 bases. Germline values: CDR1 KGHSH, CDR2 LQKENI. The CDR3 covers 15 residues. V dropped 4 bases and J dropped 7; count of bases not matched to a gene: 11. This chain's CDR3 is CASSQGQGRMGGYTF. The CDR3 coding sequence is TGTGCCAGCTCACAAGGACAGGGCCGGATGGGTGGCTACACCTTC.

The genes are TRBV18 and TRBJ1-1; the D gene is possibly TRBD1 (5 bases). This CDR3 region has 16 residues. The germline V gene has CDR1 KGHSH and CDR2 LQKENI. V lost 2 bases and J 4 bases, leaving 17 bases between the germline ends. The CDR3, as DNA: TGTGCCAGCTCACCATTAGAGCAGGGATTGGCCACTGAAGCTTTCTTT. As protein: CASSPLEQGLATEAFF.

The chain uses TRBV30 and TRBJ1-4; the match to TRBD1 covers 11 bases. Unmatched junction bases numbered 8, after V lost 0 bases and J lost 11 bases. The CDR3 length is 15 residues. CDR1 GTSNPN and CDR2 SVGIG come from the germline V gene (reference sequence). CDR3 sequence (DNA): TGTGCCTGGAGTGTAGGGACAGGGGGGCTCGGGAAACTGTTTTTT. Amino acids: CAWSVGTGGLGKLFF.